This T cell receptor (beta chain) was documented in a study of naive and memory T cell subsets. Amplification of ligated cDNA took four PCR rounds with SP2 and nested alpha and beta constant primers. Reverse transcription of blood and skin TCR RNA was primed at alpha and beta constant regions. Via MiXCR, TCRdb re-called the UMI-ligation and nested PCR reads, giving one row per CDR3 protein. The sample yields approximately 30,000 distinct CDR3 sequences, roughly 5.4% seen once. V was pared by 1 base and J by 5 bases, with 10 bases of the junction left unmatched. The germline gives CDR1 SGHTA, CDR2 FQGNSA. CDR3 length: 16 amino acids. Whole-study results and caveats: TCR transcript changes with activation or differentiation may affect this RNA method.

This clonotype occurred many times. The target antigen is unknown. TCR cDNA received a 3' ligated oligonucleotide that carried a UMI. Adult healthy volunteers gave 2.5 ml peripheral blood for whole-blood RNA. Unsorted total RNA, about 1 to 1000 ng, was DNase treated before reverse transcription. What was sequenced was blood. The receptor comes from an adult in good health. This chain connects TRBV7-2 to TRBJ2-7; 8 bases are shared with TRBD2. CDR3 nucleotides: TGTGCCAGCAGCTTAGTTCCCAGCGGGAGTACCCACGAGCAGTACTTC. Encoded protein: CASSLVPSGSTHEQYF.